This TCR beta chain was identified in a study of blood T cell repertoires in COVID-19. Overall study: Samples representing acute and convalescent COVID-19 were sourced from the United States, Italy and Spain. PBMCs, B-cell-depleted T cells, or T cells provided the cDNA or gDNA that made up the material.

Original processing methods: Reference gene primer amplification in the assay estimated nucleated cell counts. The assay was immunoSEQ multiplex PCR, and TCRdb's table has in-frame clones only and misses some. The DNA was the basis for D and trimming; V, J and clone size are from that table. There are about 490,000 clones in the sample; approximately 85% occur only once, and approximately 2.9% lies in the top ten. Trimming removed 7 bases from V and 7 bases from J; junction bases left unmatched: 8. Germline CDR1 reads LNHDA; CDR2 reads SQIVND (reference sequence). The CDR3 is 16 residues long. Source material: peripheral blood. The origin of this receptor is a human donor in a cohort sampled during active COVID-19. The chain carries TRBV19 and TRBJ2-4; TRBD2 aligns across 15 bases. DNA of the CDR3: TGTGCCAGTACCTTTGGACTAGCGGGAGGGAACAACATTCAGTACTTC. Translated, it gives CASTFGLAGGNNIQYF.